This TCR beta chain was sequenced during a study of T-cell reconstitution after alpha-beta-depleted transplantation in children. Germline assignment: CDR1 DFQATT and CDR2 SNEGSKA (reference sequence). Trimming took off 5 bases at V and 5 bases at J, with 13 bases between the two ends. This CDR3 is 12 amino acids long. Using unique molecular identifiers, the investigators prepared the TCRbeta library. TCRdb re-called the PCR reads through MiXCR, storing one row per CDR3 protein. Of just under 550,000 distinct CDR3 sequences in the sample, about 17% were seen once. The material sequenced was PBMCs from the stem cell graft donor, taken from the stem cell graft. The chain employs TRBV20-1 and TRBJ2-7; a weak D match, TRBD2 (6 bases). This TCR derives from a human donor who donated a stem cell graft to a child with acute lymphoblastic leukemia. CDR3 DNA: TGCAGTGCTGAGGCGGGGTTCAACGAGCAGTACTTC. As protein: CSAEAGFNEQYF.